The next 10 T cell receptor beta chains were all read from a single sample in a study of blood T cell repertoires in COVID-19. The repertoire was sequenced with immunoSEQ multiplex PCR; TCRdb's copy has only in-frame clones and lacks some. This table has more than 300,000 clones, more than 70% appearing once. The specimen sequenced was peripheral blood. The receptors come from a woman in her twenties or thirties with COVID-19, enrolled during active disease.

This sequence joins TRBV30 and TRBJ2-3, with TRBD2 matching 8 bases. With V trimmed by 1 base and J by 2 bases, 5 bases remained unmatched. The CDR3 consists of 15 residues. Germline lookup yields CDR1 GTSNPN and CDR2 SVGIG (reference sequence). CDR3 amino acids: CAWSGASGFTDTQYF. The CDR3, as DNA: TGTGCCTGGAGTGGGGCTAGCGGGTTCACAGATACGCAGTATTTT.

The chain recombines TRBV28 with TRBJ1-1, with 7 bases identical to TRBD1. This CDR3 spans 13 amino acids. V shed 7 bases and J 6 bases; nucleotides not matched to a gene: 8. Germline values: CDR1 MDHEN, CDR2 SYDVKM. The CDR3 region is CASISRGRAEAFF. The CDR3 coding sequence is TGTGCCAGCATATCGAGGGGGCGCGCTGAAGCTTTCTTT.

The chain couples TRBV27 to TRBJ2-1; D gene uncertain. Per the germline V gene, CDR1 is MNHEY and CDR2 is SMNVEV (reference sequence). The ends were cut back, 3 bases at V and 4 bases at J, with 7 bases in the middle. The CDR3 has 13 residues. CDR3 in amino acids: CASSFGLYNEQFF. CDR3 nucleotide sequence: TGTGCCAGCAGTTTTGGCCTTTACAATGAGCAGTTCTTC.

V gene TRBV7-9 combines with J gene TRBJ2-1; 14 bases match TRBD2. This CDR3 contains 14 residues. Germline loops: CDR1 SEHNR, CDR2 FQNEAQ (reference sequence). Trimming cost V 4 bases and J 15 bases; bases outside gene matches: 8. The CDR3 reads CASSSGTSGSRVFF. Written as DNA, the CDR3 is TGTGCCAGCAGCTCCGGGACTAGCGGGAGTCGGGTGTTCTTC. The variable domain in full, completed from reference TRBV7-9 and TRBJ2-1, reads DTGVSQNPRHKITKRGQNVTFRCDPISEHNRLYWYRQTLGQGPEFLTYFQNEAQLEKSRLLSDRFSAERPKGSFSTLEIQRTEQGDSAMYLCASSSGTSGSRVFFGPGTRLTVL.

In nucleotides, the CDR3 is TGCGCCAGCAGCTTGCAACGGGGAGGTGGCACTGAAGCTTTCTTT. Protein sequence: CASSLQRGGGTEAFF. The gene calls are TRBV5-1 and TRBJ1-1; D is uncertain. V lost 1 base to trimming and J lost 4 bases, with 14 bases between them. CDR3 size: 15 residues. Germline CDR1 reads SGHRS; CDR2 reads YFSETQ.

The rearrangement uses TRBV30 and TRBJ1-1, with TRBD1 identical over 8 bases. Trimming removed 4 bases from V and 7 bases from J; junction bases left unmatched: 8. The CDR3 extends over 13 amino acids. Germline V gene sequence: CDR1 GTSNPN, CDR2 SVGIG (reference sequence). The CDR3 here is CAWTGQGLVEAFF. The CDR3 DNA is TGTGCCTGGACCGGACAGGGATTAGTTGAAGCTTTCTTT. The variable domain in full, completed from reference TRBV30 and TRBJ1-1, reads SQTIHQWPATLVQPVGSPLSLECTVEGTSNPNLYWYRQAAGRGLQLLFYSVGIGQISSEVPQNLSASRPQDRQFILSSKKLLLSDSGFYLCAWTGQGLVEAFFGQGTRLTVV.

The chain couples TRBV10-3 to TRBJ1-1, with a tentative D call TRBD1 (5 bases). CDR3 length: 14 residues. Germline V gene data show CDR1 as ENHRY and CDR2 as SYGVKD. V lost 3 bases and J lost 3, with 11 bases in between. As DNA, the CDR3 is TGTGCCATCAGTGAACGGGGGTTTGACACTGAAGCTTTCTTT. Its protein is CAISERGFDTEAFF.

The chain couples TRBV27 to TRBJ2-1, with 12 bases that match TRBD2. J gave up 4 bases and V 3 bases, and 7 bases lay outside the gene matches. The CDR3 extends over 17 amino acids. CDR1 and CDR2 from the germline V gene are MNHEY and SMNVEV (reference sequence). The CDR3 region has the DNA TGTGCCAGCAGTTTCCCACGGACTAGCGGGACGTACAATGAGCAGTTCTTC. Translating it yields CASSFPRTSGTYNEQFF.

The CDR3 DNA is TGTGCCAGCAGTTTCGCCGGGACTAGCGGGCTCTACGAGCAGTACTTC. This codes for CASSFAGTSGLYEQYF. V gene TRBV6-5 combines with J gene TRBJ2-7; 12 bases align to TRBD2. Germline V gives CDR1 MNHEY, CDR2 SVGAGI. This CDR3 is 16 amino acids long. After removal of 4 bases from V and 3 bases from J, the junction contained 7 bases not matched to a gene.

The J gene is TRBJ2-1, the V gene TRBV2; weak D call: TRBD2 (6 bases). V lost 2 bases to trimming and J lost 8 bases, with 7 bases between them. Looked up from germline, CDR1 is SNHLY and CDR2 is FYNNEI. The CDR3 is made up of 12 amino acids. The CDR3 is CASSERGYEQFF. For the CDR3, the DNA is TGTGCCAGCAGTGAACGGGGGTATGAGCAGTTCTTC. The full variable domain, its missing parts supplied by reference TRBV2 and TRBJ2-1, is EPEVTQTPSHQVTQMGQEVILRCVPISNHLYFYWYRQILGQKVEFLVSFYNNEISEKSEIFDDQFSVERPDGSNFTLKIRSTKLEDSAMYFCASSERGYEQFFGPGTRLTVL.